The 31 T cell receptor beta chains listed next were all sequenced from one sample in a study of T cell repertoires in ileal Crohn's disease. Sequenced by immunoSEQ multiplex PCR; TCRdb stores in-frame clones only, minus some. The profile shows fewer than 18,000 clones, 75% to 85% of them singletons. Input material: ileal tissue. The receptor source for this set is an adult with Crohn's disease.

This chain connects TRBV5-4 to TRBJ1-6; 8 nucleotides line up with TRBD1. The CDR3 length is 17 residues. Per germline, CDR1 SGHNT and CDR2 YYREEE (reference sequence). V trimming: 0 bases; J trimming: 8 bases; junction bases outside the gene matches: 10. CDR3 coding DNA: TGTGCCAGCAGCTTGGTCCCTTTGAACAGGGGGGATTCACCCCTCCACTTT. Amino acids: CASSLVPLNRGDSPLHF.

The chain carries TRBV27 and TRBJ2-5; no clear D. TRBJ2-7 explains the end of the DNA better; the J call may be wrong. Per germline, CDR1 MNHEY and CDR2 SMNVEV (reference sequence). The CDR3 consists of 15 residues. The CDR3 bases are TGTGCCAGCAGTGCCCTCTACAGAAGCTCCTACGAGCAGTACTTC. It yields the protein CASSALYRSSYEQYF.

The rearrangement joins TRBV18 to TRBJ2-5; the D gene is possibly TRBD1 (5 bases). The germline V gene has CDR1 KGHSH and CDR2 LQKENI. The CDR3 length is 13 residues. Trimming removed 4 bases at V and 2 bases at J, with 8 bases between. In DNA, the CDR3 is TGTGCCAGCTCACATCGACAGCAAGAGACCCAGTACTTC. It is translated as CASSHRQQETQYF. Using reference TRBV18 and TRBJ2-5 for the parts outside the CDR3, the full variable domain is NAGVMQNPRHLVRRRGQEARLRCSPMKGHSHVYWYRQLPEEGLKFMVYLQKENIIDESGMPKERFSAEFPKEGPSILRIQQVVRGDSAAYFCASSHRQQETQYFGPGTRLLVL.

In its sample, this clone was seen once. The chain combines TRBV10-1 with TRBJ1-1; 8 bases are a match to TRBD1. Germline V lookup: CDR1 WNHNN, CDR2 SYGVQD (reference sequence). J lost 9 bases, V lost 2 bases, and 5 bases had no gene match. CDR3 length: 13 residues. The CDR3 reads CASSEAGTGQAFF. As DNA, the CDR3 is TGCGCCAGCAGTGAGGCTGGGACAGGACAAGCTTTCTTT.

The V gene is TRBV7-9, the J gene TRBJ1-4; 9 nucleotides line up with TRBD1. Per germline, CDR1 SEHNR and CDR2 FQNEAQ (reference sequence). The CDR3 runs to 16 residues. V lost 1 base, J lost 10 bases, and 10 bases stayed unmatched. DNA of the CDR3: TGTGCCAGCAGCTTAGTCGGCACCGGGACAGGGCCAAAACTGTTTTTT. Protein product: CASSLVGTGTGPKLFF.

The chain links TRBV2 to TRBJ1-2; the D is unclear. Trimming removed 7 bases from V and 2 bases from J, with 11 bases in between. This CDR3 is 13 amino acids long. Germline CDR1 is SNHLY and CDR2 is FYNNEI. The CDR3 loop reads CASIVQWNYGYTF. The DNA for the CDR3 is TGTGCCAGCATAGTACAGTGGAACTATGGCTACACCTTC.

In its sample, this clone was seen a few times. The CDR3: CSVTVFLAGGGTQYF. In nucleotides, the CDR3 is TGCAGCGTTACGGTGTTCCTAGCAGGGGGCGGTACGCAGTATTTT. V is TRBV29-1 and J is TRBJ2-3, with 8 bases matching TRBD1. Per the germline V gene, CDR1 is SQVTM and CDR2 is ANQGSEA. The junction had 15 bases not matched to a gene; V was cut back by 5 bases and J by 8 bases. The CDR3 contains 15 residues.

This clone has only one observation. The chain couples TRBV4-1 to TRBJ1-2, with D uncertain. Trimming took 6 bases from V and 4 from J, leaving 6 bases between them. Per the germline V gene, CDR1 is MGHRA and CDR2 is YSYEKL. CDR3 length: 11 amino acids. The CDR3 region has the DNA TGCGCCAGCAGTAGCAGCTATGGCTACACCTTC. It is translated as CASSSSYGYTF.

This chain uses TRBV7-8 with TRBJ2-1, with 9 bases that match TRBD2. This CDR3 comprises 15 residues. V gave up 1 base and J gave up 7 bases; unmatched junction bases: 5. The germline gives CDR1 SGHVS, CDR2 FQNEAQ. CDR3 in DNA: TGTGCCAGCAGCTTAGGGACTAGCGCACGGAATGAGCAGTTCTTC. Encoded protein: CASSLGTSARNEQFF.

The genes are TRBV25-1 and TRBJ1-3; D uncertain. V lost 6 bases and J 4 bases, leaving 13 bases between the germline ends. The CDR3 runs 14 residues. CDR1 is MGHDK, CDR2 SYGVNS, per germline. The CDR3 DNA is TGTGCCAGCAGCGATTTCAGGCACGGAAACACCATATATTTT. Amino acids: CASSDFRHGNTIYF.

This chain joins TRBV30 and TRBJ1-2, with 7 positions matching TRBD1. Trimming cost V 2 bases and J 4 bases; bases outside gene matches: 10. Germline lookup yields CDR1 GTSNPN and CDR2 SVGIG (reference sequence). The CDR3 loop spans 15 amino acids. The CDR3: CAWSRVATGTYGYTF. In DNA, the CDR3 is TGTGCCTGGAGTAGGGTCGCGACAGGGACCTATGGCTACACCTTC.

This sequence joins TRBV27 and TRBJ1-2; 8 positions match TRBD1. Germline CDR1 is MNHEY and CDR2 is SMNVEV (reference sequence). Trimming removed 2 bases from V and 5 bases from J; junction bases left unmatched: 10. There are 16 residues in the CDR3. The CDR3 is CASSLKGQAPSYGYTF. The CDR3 bases are TGTGCCAGCAGTTTAAAGGGACAGGCGCCATCGTATGGCTACACCTTC.

J is TRBJ1-1 and V is TRBV18; weak D call: TRBD1 (5 bases). Germline lookup yields CDR1 KGHSH and CDR2 LQKENI. The CDR3 has 14 amino acids. V gave up 1 base and J gave up 6 bases, with 12 bases separating them. This CDR3 is CASSPQGLGAEAFF. The CDR3 DNA reads as TGTGCCAGCTCACCACAGGGGCTGGGCGCTGAAGCTTTCTTT.

This chain connects TRBV9 to TRBJ1-3; D perhaps matches TRBD1 (6 bases). Germline assignment: CDR1 SGDLS and CDR2 YYNGEE. The CDR3 has 16 amino acids. Between the trimmed V and J ends, which lost 4 bases and 0 bases, there was a span of 14 bases. In DNA form, the CDR3 reads TGTGCCAGCAGCCCCCTACAGGGCCCCTCTGGAAACACCATATATTTT. It specifies CASSPLQGPSGNTIYF.

This clone was seen a single time. The chain couples TRBV6-6 to TRBJ1-2, with D perhaps TRBD1 (6 bases). V shed 6 bases and J shed 8 bases, with 16 bases lying between them. Germline V gives CDR1 MNHNY, CDR2 SVGAGI (reference sequence). This CDR3 has 13 amino acids. CDR3 sequence (DNA): TGTGCCAGCAGCTGGGGGGGGGCACAGGGCTACACCTTC. Its translation is CASSWGGAQGYTF.

This clone appeared a few times. The rearrangement links TRBV27 to TRBJ2-3; a weak D match, TRBD1 (6 bases). Looked up from germline, CDR1 is MNHEY and CDR2 is SMNVEV (reference sequence). The CDR3 consists of 13 residues. With 6 bases removed from V and 14 bases from J, the gap between germline ends came to 21 bases. The chain's CDR3 is CASSPIARDIAYF. The CDR3 DNA reads as TGTGCCAGCAGCCCGATAGCCCGGGACATTGCGTATTTT.

The chain has TRBV12-5 and TRBJ1-5; maybe TRBD1 (5 bases). In germline, CDR1 is LGHNT, CDR2 FRNRAP. Trimming removed 3 bases at V and 3 bases at J, with 15 bases between. This CDR3 comprises 16 residues. Here the CDR3 DNA reads TGTGCTAGTGGTTTTGGTACCTGGGGGGACAATCAGCCCCAGCATTTT. Translated, it gives CASGFGTWGDNQPQHF.

The V gene is TRBV5-1, the J gene TRBJ2-7; 7 bases line up with TRBD2. Looked up from germline, CDR1 is SGHRS and CDR2 is YFSETQ. The CDR3 is 13 residues long. V gave up 3 bases and J gave up 1 base; unmatched junction bases: 1. The CDR3 sequence is CASSWEGSYEQYF. The CDR3 DNA reads as TGCGCCAGCAGCTGGGAGGGATCCTACGAGCAGTACTTC.

The CDR3 reads CASSDPGGKGQEQYF. For the CDR3, the DNA is TGTGCCAGCAGTGACCCAGGAGGAAAAGGGCAGGAGCAGTACTTC. This chain uses TRBV6-1 with TRBJ2-7; TRBD2 is a possible D gene (5 bases). The CDR3 contains 15 residues. Germline V gene data show CDR1 as MNHNS and CDR2 as SASEGT. Trimming left V 3 bases short and J 7 bases short, with 19 bases between.

The chain uses TRBV5-1 and TRBJ2-6; 13 bases are a match to TRBD2. The CDR3 is 18 residues long. CDR1 is SGHRS, CDR2 YFSETQ, per germline. J was trimmed by 4 bases and V by 4 bases; bases with no gene match: 8. The CDR3 protein is CASSPGLAGVRGANVLTF. CDR3 DNA: TGCGCCAGCAGCCCAGGACTAGCGGGAGTACGAGGGGCCAACGTCCTGACTTTC.

The J gene is TRBJ1-5, the V gene TRBV6-1; 8 positions agree with TRBD1. Germline CDR1 and CDR2: MNHNS and SASEGT. This CDR3 contains 14 residues. V lost 5 bases and J lost 4; bases outside the gene matches: 4. CDR3 sequence reads: CASSPRQGNQPQHF. The CDR3 bases are TGTGCCAGCAGTCCACGACAGGGGAATCAGCCCCAGCATTTT.

This clone has a handful of counts. The chain joins TRBV5-1 to TRBJ2-2, with 8 bases matching TRBD1. Germline CDR1 reads SGHRS; CDR2 reads YFSETQ. CDR3 length: 15 amino acids. Unmatched junction bases numbered 9, after V lost 6 bases and J lost 5 bases. The CDR3 region is CASTGTGWQTGELFF. CDR3 bases: TGCGCCAGCACCGGGACAGGTTGGCAAACCGGGGAGCTGTTTTTT.

This rearrangement joins TRBV19 to TRBJ2-5; TRBD2 aligns across 14 bases. Germline V CDR1 and CDR2: LNHDA, SQIVND (reference sequence). The CDR3 runs 16 residues. With 5 bases clipped from V and 4 bases from J, the junction kept 6 bases outside the gene matches. The CDR3 region is CASSLGTSGRRETQYF. CDR3 DNA: TGTGCCAGTAGTCTGGGGACTAGCGGGAGAAGAGAGACCCAGTACTTC.

The V gene is TRBV5-1, the J gene TRBJ2-1, with 9 bases matching TRBD2. The CDR3 covers 15 residues. Germline CDR1 reads SGHRS; CDR2 reads YFSETQ. J lost 3 bases, V lost 1 base, and 2 bases had no gene match. The CDR3 here is CASSLIAGVYNEQFF. CDR3 DNA: TGCGCCAGCAGCTTGATAGCGGGGGTCTACAATGAGCAGTTCTTC.

Concerning this clone: Other DNA sequences of this sample code for an identical CDR3. The genes are TRBV6-1 and TRBJ2-2; 7 nucleotides match TRBD2. The CDR3 has 16 amino acids. From germline, CDR1 is MNHNS and CDR2 SASEGT. J lost 1 base, V lost 0 bases, and 2 bases had no gene match. This chain's CDR3 is CASSEAGGWNTGELFF. CDR3 coding DNA: TGTGCCAGCAGTGAAGCGGGAGGGTGGAACACCGGGGAGCTGTTTTTT.

This clone was detected only a few times. This chain links TRBV5-1 with TRBJ2-3; D gene ambiguous. Germline CDR1 reads SGHRS; CDR2 reads YFSETQ. The CDR3 covers 12 residues. V dropped 5 bases and J dropped 2 bases, with 6 bases sitting between them. CDR3 region: CASRGLTDTQYF. The CDR3 DNA reads as TGCGCCAGCAGGGGCCTCACAGATACGCAGTATTTT.

This clone was seen once. The chain uses TRBV7-2 and TRBJ2-3, with 11 positions matching TRBD2. Germline values: CDR1 SGHTA, CDR2 FQGNSA. The CDR3 contains 16 residues. The V gene end was trimmed by 2 bases and the J gene end by 2 bases; junction bases not matched to a gene: 3. The CDR3 sequence: CASSLLAGGVTDTQYF. The DNA of the CDR3 is TGTGCCAGCAGCTTACTAGCGGGGGGAGTCACAGATACGCAGTATTTT.

This clone was seen only a few times. The chain is built from TRBV20-1 and TRBJ1-1; the match to TRBD1 covers 10 bases. Germline CDR1 DFQATT, CDR2 SNEGSKA (reference sequence). The CDR3 is 11 amino acids. Losses at the gene ends were 6 bases for V and 10 bases for J; bases not matched to a gene: 5. Written as DNA, the CDR3 is TGCAGTGCGGTGACAGGGGGCAGAGCTTTCTTT. Translating gives CSAVTGGRAFF.

The chain couples TRBV6-5 to TRBJ2-5; D is undetermined. V lost 2 bases and J 7 bases, leaving 8 bases between the germline ends. This CDR3 has 12 amino acids. Germline lookup yields CDR1 MNHEY and CDR2 SVGAGI. The CDR3, as DNA: TGTGCCAGCAGTTACCCCGTCAGGACCCAGTACTTC. Its translation is CASSYPVRTQYF.

The gene calls are TRBV6-4 and TRBJ2-1, with 7 nucleotides matching TRBD2. V was clipped by 3 bases and J by 4 bases; unmatched bases: 6. The germline CDR1 and CDR2 sequences are MRHNA and SNTAGT. The CDR3 runs 15 residues. The DNA of the CDR3 is TGTGCCAGCAGTGAGACGGGGGAGGGGTACAATGAGCAGTTCTTC. This codes for CASSETGEGYNEQFF.

This sequence joins TRBV5-1 and TRBJ2-1; 8 nucleotides agree with TRBD2. Trimming took 5 bases from V and 10 from J; bases not matched to a gene: 14. The CDR3 contains 15 residues. Germline V lookup: CDR1 SGHRS, CDR2 YFSETQ. The CDR3 is CASSLSGGGRGEQFF. As DNA, the CDR3 is TGCGCCAGCAGTCTTTCTGGCGGGGGGCGAGGCGAGCAGTTCTTC. Complete variable domain (other parts from reference TRBV5-1 and TRBJ2-1): KAGVTQTPRYLIKTRGQQVTLSCSPISGHRSVSWYQQTPGQGLQFLFEYFSETQRNKGNFPGRFSGRQFSNSRSEMNVSTLELGDSALYLCASSLSGGGRGEQFFGPGTRLTVL.